This T cell receptor (beta chain) was documented in a study of cytomegalovirus exposure and HLA in healthy donors. Background on the study: Among approximately 390 genotyped donors, about 85% fell in the Caucasian-associated ancestry cluster. Study conclusions and caveats: With later analysis, a missense DCLRE1C variant became linked to TCR beta V- and J-gene trimming.

The length of the CDR3 is 14 residues. Per the germline V gene, CDR1 is MDHEN and CDR2 is SYDVKM. After removal of 11 bases from V and 4 bases from J, the junction contained 10 bases not matched to a gene. Comment on this clone: Its specificity is unknown.

Use of 60 Vbeta and 13 Jbeta primers characterized the PCR. TCRdb's table, derived via immunoSEQ multiplex PCR, lists solely in-frame clones and lacks some. This sample has about 190,000 clones, with approximately 79% found just once. The chain joins TRBV28 to TRBJ2-7; 11 positions agree with TRBD2. Material: PBMCs. The source is a woman aged 18-29 years in good health and CMV-seronegative. The chain's CDR3 is CAWGPGLAVYEQYF. The CDR3 bases are TGTGCCTGGGGTCCGGGACTAGCGGTTTACGAGCAGTACTTC.